A single sample is the source of the 21 T cell receptor beta chains below, sequenced in a study of shared clonotypes between healthy human individuals. Libraries were prepared by immunoSEQ multiplex PCR; TCRdb keeps only in-frame clonotypes and omits some of them. The sample comprises about 1 million clones, around 76% of which are singletons, and 1.4% to 1.5% rests with the top ten. The sequenced sample was memory CD4+ T cells sorted from blood. Described subset: CD45RA-negative fraction. The receptors derive from a man younger than 35 in good health.

The chain has TRBV30 and TRBJ2-4; D possibly corresponds to TRBD1 (6 bases). CDR3 length: 13 amino acids. V lost 2 bases to trimming and J lost 7 bases, with 12 bases between them. Germline values: CDR1 GTSNPN, CDR2 SVGIG (reference sequence). The CDR3 region is CAWSKARGNIQYF. The CDR3 DNA reads TGTGCCTGGAGTAAGGCGAGGGGGAACATTCAGTACTTC.

This chain joins TRBV4-1 and TRBJ2-7; TRBD1 is a possible D gene (6 bases). The germline V gene encodes CDR1 MGHRA and CDR2 YSYEKL. V lost 3 bases and J lost 9, with 18 bases in between. This CDR3 has 14 amino acids. The CDR3 loop is CASSQVQAQGRQYF. In DNA form, the CDR3 reads TGCGCCAGCAGCCAGGTTCAGGCACAGGGAAGGCAGTACTTC.

This chain connects TRBV5-8 to TRBJ1-3; a possible D gene is TRBD1 (6 bases). Germline CDR1 SGHTS, CDR2 YDEGEE. V was pared by 3 bases and J by 0 bases, with 7 bases between. The CDR3 totals 14 residues. The CDR3 is CASSWGLSGNTIYF. CDR3 bases: TGTGCCAGCAGCTGGGGGCTCTCTGGAAACACCATATATTTT. Full variable domain (outside the CDR3, taken from reference TRBV5-8 and TRBJ1-3): EAGVTQSPTHLIKTRGQQATLRCSPISGHTSVYWYQQALGLGLQFLLWYDEGEERNRGNFPPRFSGRQFPNYSSELNVNALELEDSALYLCASSWGLSGNTIYFGEGSWLTVV.

As regards this clone: The sample carries other DNA sequences with the same CDR3. The rearrangement uses TRBV7-8 and TRBJ1-5; perhaps TRBD1 as D (5 bases). This CDR3 is 14 amino acids long. V was pared by 3 bases and J by 2 bases, with 8 bases between. Germline CDR1 and CDR2: SGHVS and FQNEAQ. The CDR3 DNA reads TGTGCCAGCAGCTTGGGGGGGGGCAATCAGCCCCAGCATTTT. Residues: CASSLGGGNQPQHF.

The chain joins TRBV6-5 to TRBJ2-1; D is uncertain. The CDR3 has 11 amino acids. Trimming shortened V by 2 bases and J by 12 bases, and 8 bases separated the two germline ends. Germline V gives CDR1 MNHEY, CDR2 SVGAGI. The CDR3 sequence is CASSYRSRQFF. The CDR3, as DNA: TGTGCCAGCAGTTACCGGTCTAGGCAGTTCTTC.

The CDR3 bases are TGTGCCAGCAGGGGAGGGACGGTCCTCTCTGGGGCCAACGTCCTGACTTTC. Translation gives CASRGGTVLSGANVLTF. The chain couples TRBV25-1 to TRBJ2-6; 7 bases map to TRBD2. With V trimmed by 6 bases and J by 0 bases, 8 bases remained unmatched. Germline CDR1 and CDR2: MGHDK and SYGVNS. The CDR3 is 17 amino acids. Together with reference TRBV25-1 and TRBJ2-6, the CDR3 gives the full variable domain: EADIYQTPRYLVIGTGKKITLECSQTMGHDKMYWYQQDPGMELHLIHYSYGVNSTEKGDLSSESTVSRIRTEHFPLTLESARPSHTSQYLCASRGGTVLSGANVLTFGAGSRLTVL.

The J gene is TRBJ2-3, the V gene TRBV4-2, with D unclear. Trimming pared 3 bases from V and 3 bases from J, leaving 10 bases between. In germline, CDR1 is LGHNA, CDR2 YNFKEQ. This CDR3 region has 14 residues. This CDR3 reads CASSQGQSTDTQYF. DNA for the CDR3: TGTGCCAGCAGCCAGGGCCAGTCAACAGATACGCAGTATTTT.

In nucleotides, the CDR3 is TGTGCCAGCAGCTTAGATATCAGCGGGGGGGCGGTTGAGCAGTTCTTC. Its translation: CASSLDISGGAVEQFF. The rearrangement joins TRBV11-2 to TRBJ2-1, with 10 nucleotides matching TRBD2. J was trimmed by 9 bases and V by 0 bases; bases with no gene match: 8. Germline V gene data show CDR1 as SGHAT and CDR2 as FQNNGV. CDR3 length equals 16 residues.

This clone was found once. The chain links TRBV18 to TRBJ2-5; possible D gene TRBD1, 5 bases. This CDR3 is 16 amino acids long. Germline CDR1 is KGHSH and CDR2 is LQKENI. V shed 2 bases and J shed 2 bases, with 15 bases lying between them. CDR3 nucleotide sequence: TGTGCCAGCTCACCAGACCGACAGATATGGCAAGAGACCCAGTACTTC. Residues: CASSPDRQIWQETQYF.

The chain couples TRBV9 to TRBJ2-3, with 11 bases fitting TRBD2. The V and J ends lost 0 bases and 5 bases, in that order; junction bases with no gene match: 8. This CDR3 spans 17 amino acids. The germline CDR1 and CDR2 sequences are SGDLS and YYNGEE. Here the CDR3 reads CASSVGILAGAGDTQYF. The CDR3 DNA reads TGTGCCAGCAGCGTAGGGATACTAGCGGGAGCGGGAGATACGCAGTATTTT.

The chain employs TRBV19 and TRBJ2-3; 8 nucleotides align to TRBD1. The V gene end was trimmed by 5 bases and the J gene end by 2 bases; junction bases not matched to a gene: 6. The CDR3 length is 15 residues. Germline assignment: CDR1 LNHDA and CDR2 SQIVND (reference sequence). Written as DNA, the CDR3 is TGTGCCAGTAGTTTAGGACAGGGCCTCACAGATACGCAGTATTTT. This codes for CASSLGQGLTDTQYF.

V is TRBV28 and J is TRBJ2-7, with D tentatively TRBD2 (6 bases). CDR1 is MDHEN and CDR2 is SYDVKM in the germline V gene. V gave up 5 bases and J gave up 1 base, with 15 bases separating them. The CDR3 runs 15 residues. The CDR3 DNA is TGTGCCAGCAGTCTAATGGGGGGTTTGTCCTACGAGCAGTACTTC. Protein: CASSLMGGLSYEQYF. The full variable domain, rest sourced from reference TRBV28 and TRBJ2-7, is DVKVTQSSRYLVKRTGEKVFLECVQDMDHENMFWYRQDPGLGLRLIYFSYDVKMKEKGDIPEGYSVSREKKERFSLILESASTNQTSMYLCASSLMGGLSYEQYFGPGTRLTVT.

The chain has TRBV9 and TRBJ2-3, with TRBD2 matching 14 bases. CDR3 length: 18 amino acids. Per the germline V gene, CDR1 is SGDLS and CDR2 is YYNGEE. J lost 3 bases, V lost 3 bases, and 9 bases had no gene match. CDR3 nucleotides: TGTGCCAGCAGCGGGGGACTAGCGGGAGTTTCGAGTACAGATACGCAGTATTTT. As protein: CASSGGLAGVSSTDTQYF.

The rearrangement uses TRBV6-5 and TRBJ2-7, with TRBD2 matching 14 bases. The CDR3 has 16 amino acids. V was pared by 4 bases and J by 8 bases, with 10 bases of the junction left unmatched. CDR1 MNHEY and CDR2 SVGAGI come from the germline V gene. The CDR3 DNA is TGTGCCAGCAGTTCCTCGGGGGGACTAGCGGGAGCCCAGCAGTACTTC. This sequence encodes CASSSSGGLAGAQQYF.

This clone was recorded a few times. The V gene is TRBV18, the J gene TRBJ2-7; no firm D call. This CDR3 contains 11 residues. CDR1 KGHSH and CDR2 LQKENI come from the germline V gene. Trimming shortened V by 8 bases and J by 0 bases, and 5 bases separated the two germline ends. The CDR3 nucleotides read TGTGCCAGCCGGAGCTCCTACGAGCAGTACTTC. Its protein is CASRSSYEQYF. Looking up the rest from reference TRBV18 and TRBJ2-7 gives the full variable domain: NAGVMQNPRHLVRRRGQEARLRCSPMKGHSHVYWYRQLPEEGLKFMVYLQKENIIDESGMPKERFSAEFPKEGPSILRIQQVVRGDSAAYFCASRSSYEQYFGPGTRLTVT.

The chain uses TRBV5-5 and TRBJ2-1; D not certain. Germline lookup yields CDR1 SGHKS and CDR2 YYEKEE (reference sequence). With 5 bases removed from V and 0 bases from J, the gap between germline ends came to 6 bases. The CDR3 sequence is 13 residues long. The CDR3 spells CASRESSYNEQFF. In DNA form, the CDR3 reads TGTGCCAGCAGGGAGAGCTCCTACAATGAGCAGTTCTTC.

In regard to this clone: The same CDR3 arises from other DNA sequences in this sample as well. CDR3 nucleotides: TGTGCCAGCTCACCTTCGGGTCCGGATACGCAGTATTTT. Residues: CASSPSGPDTQYF. This sequence joins TRBV18 and TRBJ2-3; D is unclear. The CDR3 extends over 13 amino acids. With 3 bases removed from V and 6 bases from J, the gap between germline ends came to 10 bases. The germline V gene has CDR1 KGHSH and CDR2 LQKENI.

The count of this clone is one. V and J are TRBV7-8 and TRBJ1-1, with TRBD1 matching 8 bases. Germline V CDR1 and CDR2: SGHVS, FQNEAQ. V was clipped by 1 base and J by 7 bases; unmatched bases: 8. The CDR3 extends over 15 amino acids. The CDR3: CASSLGAGGSGEAFF. Here the CDR3 DNA reads TGTGCCAGCAGCTTAGGGGCAGGGGGCTCTGGTGAAGCTTTCTTT.

The genes are TRBV6-6 and TRBJ1-1; D perhaps matches TRBD1 (6 bases). CDR1 is MNHNY, CDR2 SVGAGI, per germline (reference sequence). V shed 2 bases and J shed 2 bases, with 12 bases lying between them. The CDR3 is 15 amino acids. The CDR3 region is CASSYGGRGNTEAFF. The CDR3, as DNA: TGTGCCAGCAGTTACGGGGGGCGGGGAAACACTGAAGCTTTCTTT.

This chain connects TRBV4-3 to TRBJ2-5, with 9 bases identical to TRBD2. The germline gives CDR1 LGHNA, CDR2 YSLEER. CDR3 length: 16 amino acids. V lost 3 bases, J lost 3 bases, and 8 bases stayed unmatched. This CDR3 reads CASSQSPLAGEETQYF. CDR3 DNA sequence: TGCGCCAGCAGCCAGTCGCCTTTAGCGGGAGAAGAGACCCAGTACTTC.

This clone turned up a few times. The V call is TRBV30, the J call TRBJ1-5; no reliable D call. V was shortened by 1 base and J by 2 bases, with 6 bases between the two germline ends. Germline CDR1 GTSNPN, CDR2 SVGIG (reference sequence). The CDR3 contains 13 residues. CDR3 in amino acids: CAWSAQGNQPQHF. The CDR3 DNA is TGTGCCTGGAGTGCCCAGGGCAATCAGCCCCAGCATTTT.